These T cell receptor beta chains were read from a single sample in a study of shared clonotypes between healthy human individuals. Data came from immunoSEQ multiplex PCR; TCRdb stores just in-frame clones and leaves some out. The sample holds 500,000 to 650,000 clones, around 78% seen once. The sample was PBMCs. The receptors stem from a woman between 40 and 50 years old in good health. Some clones in this sample may be carry-over from other donors' samples. The CDR3 runs from the conserved cysteine through the conserved F or W. Fields, in order: J gene, D gene, V gene, clone size, CDR3 DNA, CDR3 protein. The D gene is left open where the match is weak. Clone size is not always given. Where it is, it says once, few, many or a class for expanded clones.

TRBJ1-2 NA TRBV7-9 NA TGTGCCAGCAGCGTAGACAGCCCTTATGGCTACACCTTC CASSVDSPYGYTF
TRBJ2-7 TRBD2 TRBV7-8 NA TGTGCCAGCAGCTTAGCCTCGCGGGAGGGTCCCTACGAGCAGTACTTC CASSLASREGPYEQYF
TRBJ2-7 TRBD1 TRBV19 NA TGTGCCAGTAGTACCCCGGGACAGGGGGCTCTCGAGCAGTACTTC CASSTPGQGALEQYF
TRBJ2-7 TRBD1 TRBV14 NA TGTGCCAGCAGCCATTTTAAGACAGGGGATCACCTCGGTACCTACGAGCAGTACTTC CASSHFKTGDHLGTYEQYF
TRBJ2-1 TRBD1 TRBV28 NA TGTGCCAGCAGTAGACAGGGTAAGGAAGATGAGCAGTTCTTC CASSRQGKEDEQFF
TRBJ2-5 NA TRBV5-6 NA TGTGCCAGCAGCTTGGCTCTGGTAGTGGAGACCCAGTACTTC CASSLALVVETQYF
TRBJ2-7 TRBD1 TRBV28 few TGTGCCAGCAGTTTTTACCCCGGGACAGATTATTACGAGCAGTACTTC CASSFYPGTDYYEQYF
TRBJ1-5 NA TRBV19 NA TGTGCCAGTAGTAACCGGGACCGAGATCAGCCCCAGCATTTT CASSNRDRDQPQHF
TRBJ2-7 TRBD2 TRBV6-1 NA TGTGCCAGCAGTGGGGAGCGGGAGGGCTACGAGCAGTACTTC CASSGEREGYEQYF
TRBJ2-3 TRBD2 TRBV4-3 NA TGCGCCAGCAGCCAAGATCCCCTATCGGGAGGTACTAGCACAGATACGCAGTACTTT CASSQDPLSGGTSTDTQYF
TRBJ2-2 TRBD2 TRBV5-1 NA TGCGCCAGCAGCTTGGTCCCCGTGAACAGCGGGACTACCGGGGAGCTGTTTTTT CASSLVPVNSGTTGELFF
TRBJ2-4 TRBD2 TRBV4-1 NA TGCGCCAGCAGCCACCCCGGCGGGAGCGAAAACATTCAGTACTTC CASSHPGGSENIQYF
TRBJ2-7 TRBD1 TRBV5-1 NA TGCGCCAGCAGCAGACAGACAGGGGGCTCCTACGAGCAGTACTTC CASSRQTGGSYEQYF
TRBJ2-1 NA TRBV5-1 NA TGCGCCAGCAGCTTGGGACTGGACAATGAGCAGTTCTTC CASSLGLDNEQFF
TRBJ2-1 TRBD2 TRBV6-4 once TGTGCCAGCAGTGTACTAGCGGGGCCCTACAATGAGCAGTTCTTC CASSVLAGPYNEQFF
TRBJ2-7 TRBD2 TRBV7-8 NA TGTGCCAGCAGCCCTAACCCGGGGACTAGCCTACGGTACGAGCAGTACTTC CASSPNPGTSLRYEQYF
TRBJ1-2 NA TRBV4-3 NA TGCGCCAGCAGCCAAGTCTACAGGGTACAGTATGGCTACACCTTC CASSQVYRVQYGYTF
TRBJ2-2 TRBD1 TRBV28 NA TGTGCCATCCTGGACAGGAGAACCGGGGAGCTGTTTTTT CAILDRRTGELFF
TRBJ2-7 NA TRBV11-2 NA TGTGCCAGCAGCTTACATCGGAACGAGCAGTACTTC CASSLHRNEQYF
TRBJ2-6 NA TRBV2 NA TGTGCCAGCAGTGAAACCAATTCCCGCGGGACGGCTGGGGCCAACGTCCTGACTTTC CASSETNSRGTAGANVLTF
TRBJ2-7 TRBD2 TRBV7-6 NA TGTGCCAGCAGCTCGGGAGAGGGACTAGTGTACGAGCAGTACTTC CASSSGEGLVYEQYF
TRBJ2-5 NA TRBV7-9 once TGTGCCAGCACCCCTCGGGGCCTCCAAGAGACCCAGTACTTC CASTPRGLQETQYF
TRBJ2-3 TRBD2 TRBV28 few TGTGCCAGCAGTTCCCCTTGGGGACTAGCGGGATCGAGTGGAGATACGCAGTATTTT CASSSPWGLAGSSGDTQYF
TRBJ1-5 NA TRBV14 NA TGTGCCAGCCGGGGGAGGTTTAATCAGCCCCAGCATTTT CASRGRFNQPQHF
TRBJ2-3 NA TRBV28 NA TGTGCCAGCACCACGCGAGATACGCAGTATTTT CASTTRDTQYF
TRBJ2-1 TRBD2 TRBV19 once TGTGCCAGTAGCCCGACTAGCGGGAGGGCTAATGAGCAGTTCTTC CASSPTSGRANEQFF
TRBJ1-5 NA TRBV21-1 NA TGTGCCAGCAGCAAATTCTTTCGATGTGGGAGGGACACGAATCAGCCCCAGCATTTT CASSKFFRCGRDTNQPQHF
TRBJ2-2 TRBD2 TRBV4-3 NA TGCGCCAGCAGCCAAGACGGGGGGTCCACCGGGGAGCTGTTTTTT CASSQDGGSTGELFF
TRBJ1-1 TRBD1 TRBV28 NA TGTGCCAGCAGTTTACGGGCGGCAGGGGGGGACGAAGCTTTCTTT CASSLRAAGGDEAFF
TRBJ2-7 NA TRBV15 NA TGTGCCACCAGGAGAGATAACACCGGTTACGAGCAGTACTTC CATRRDNTGYEQYF
TRBJ2-1 TRBD2 TRBV2 NA TGTGCCAGCAGGTCAGCGGGAGGCTCCTACAATGAGCAGTTCTTC CASRSAGGSYNEQFF
TRBJ1-5 NA TRBV6-5 NA TGTGCCAGCAGTTACCAACGGAATCAGCCCCAGCATTTT CASSYQRNQPQHF
TRBJ2-1 NA TRBV5-1 NA TGCGCCAGCAGCCCAGATGGGCAGGGCCCAAATGAGCAGTTCTTC CASSPDGQGPNEQFF
TRBJ2-1 TRBD2 TRBV4-2 NA TGTGCCAGCAGCCAAGGGGCGGTGACTAGCGGTCCCAATGAGCAGTTCTTC CASSQGAVTSGPNEQFF
TRBJ2-6 NA TRBV4-3 many TGCGCCAGCAGCCAACAACCGGGGACCGGACTACCTGGGGCCAACGTCCTGACTTTC CASSQQPGTGLPGANVLTF
TRBJ1-5 NA TRBV7-8 once TGTGCCAGCAGCTTAGATGCGTATCAGCCCCAGCATTTT CASSLDAYQPQHF
TRBJ1-2 NA TRBV30 NA TGTGCCTGGAGTGCAGGGGACAACTATGGCTACACCTTC CAWSAGDNYGYTF
TRBJ2-2 TRBD2 TRBV2 once TGTGCCAGCAGTCGTAGCGGGAGTGAGACCGGGGAGCTGTTTTTT CASSRSGSETGELFF
TRBJ1-3 NA TRBV2 once TGTGCCAGCAGTGTGGAAAGAAGTAGCTCTGGAAACACCATATATTTT CASSVERSSSGNTIYF
TRBJ1-2 TRBD1 TRBV5-1 NA TGCGCCAGCAGCTTAACTTATAACAGGGGGCGCCGGTATGGCTACACCTTC CASSLTYNRGRRYGYTF
TRBJ1-1 TRBD1 TRBV7-2 NA TGTGCCAGCAGCTTGGGGGGTAATAGGGGGCGCGAAGCTTTCTTT CASSLGGNRGREAFF
TRBJ2-1 TRBD2 TRBV5-1 once TGCGCCAGCAGCTTGGAAGGGGGACTAGCGGGAGCTTGGGATGAGCAGTTCTTC CASSLEGGLAGAWDEQFF
TRBJ2-3 NA TRBV27 once TGTGCCAGCAGTAAAACCCAGCGGCAGGGCACAGATACGCAGTATTTT CASSKTQRQGTDTQYF
TRBJ2-3 NA TRBV7-8 NA TGTGCCAGCAGGTTAGCCTGGGGAGGTGGCACAGATACGCAGTATTTT CASRLAWGGGTDTQYF
TRBJ2-1 NA TRBV7-9 NA TGTGCCAGCAGCTCAACTATGGGGCCCGTAGGGGAGCAGTTCTTC CASSSTMGPVGEQFF
TRBJ2-3 TRBD2 TRBV5-1 NA TGCGCCAGCAGCTCCCAACGGGGGGCAGATACGCAGTATTTT CASSSQRGADTQYF
TRBJ2-7 NA TRBV27 NA TGTGCCAGCAGTTCCCCCACCTACGAGCAGTACTTC CASSSPTYEQYF
TRBJ1-1 NA TRBV2 NA TGTGCCAGCAGTGTGGTGAACACTGAAGCTTTCTTT CASSVVNTEAFF
TRBJ1-1 NA TRBV19 NA TGTGCCAGTAGCAATACCCAAAACACTGAAGCTTTCTTT CASSNTQNTEAFF
TRBJ2-7 NA TRBV7-2 NA TGTGCCAGCAGCGGCGGCCTCTCCTACGAGCAGTACTTC CASSGGLSYEQYF
TRBJ2-7 NA TRBV4-1 few TGCGCCAGCAGCCTAAGGGACAACTCCTACGAGCAGTACTTC CASSLRDNSYEQYF
TRBJ1-3 TRBD1 TRBV9 NA TGTGCCAGCAGCTTACCCGCAAGGGGGCCCTCTGGAAACACCATATATTTT CASSLPARGPSGNTIYF
TRBJ1-3 NA TRBV7-8 once TGTGCCAGCAGTACATCCGCCAGCTCTGGAAACACCATATATTTT CASSTSASSGNTIYF